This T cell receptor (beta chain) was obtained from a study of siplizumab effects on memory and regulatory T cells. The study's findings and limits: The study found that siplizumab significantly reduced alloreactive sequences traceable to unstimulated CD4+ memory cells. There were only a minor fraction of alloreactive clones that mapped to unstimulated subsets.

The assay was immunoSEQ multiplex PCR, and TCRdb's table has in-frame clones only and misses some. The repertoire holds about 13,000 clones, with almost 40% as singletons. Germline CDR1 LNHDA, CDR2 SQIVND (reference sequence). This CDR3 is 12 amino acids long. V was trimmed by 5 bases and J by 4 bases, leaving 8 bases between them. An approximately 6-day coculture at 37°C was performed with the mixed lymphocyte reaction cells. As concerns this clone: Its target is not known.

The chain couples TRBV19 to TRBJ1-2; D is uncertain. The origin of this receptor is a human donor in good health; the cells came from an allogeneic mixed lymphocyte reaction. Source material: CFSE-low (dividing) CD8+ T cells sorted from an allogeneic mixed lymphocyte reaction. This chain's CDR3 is CASSPSSYGYTF. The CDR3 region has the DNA TGTGCCAGTAGTCCCTCTTCCTATGGCTACACCTTC.